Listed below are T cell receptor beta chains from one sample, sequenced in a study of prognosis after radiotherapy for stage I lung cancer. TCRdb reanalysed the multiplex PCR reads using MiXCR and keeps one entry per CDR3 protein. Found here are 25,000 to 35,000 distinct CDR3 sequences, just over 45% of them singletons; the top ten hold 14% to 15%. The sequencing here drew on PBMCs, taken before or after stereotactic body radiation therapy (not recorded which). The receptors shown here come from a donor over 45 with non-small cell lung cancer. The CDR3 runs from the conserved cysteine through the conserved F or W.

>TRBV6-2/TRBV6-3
CASSSLSGWATDTQYF
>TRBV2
CASSGQGGQPQHF
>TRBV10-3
CAISERQANTEAFF
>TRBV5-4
CASTDRVGSGEQFF
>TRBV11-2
CASSLDSREVYEQYF
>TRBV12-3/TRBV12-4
CASSPQGGGGNQPQHF
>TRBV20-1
CSAHPGVPRVSGTDKQYF
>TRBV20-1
CSALGTFDEKLFF
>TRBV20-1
CSATRAGQHQHF
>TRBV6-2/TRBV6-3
CASSCVPTEAFF
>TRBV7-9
CASSPPGQSYNEQFF
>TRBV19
CASSIAGAGGANVLTF
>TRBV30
CAWRTGTSEYNEQFF
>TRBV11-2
CASGTSGRGTGELFF
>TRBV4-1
CASSQDKLAGGYQETQYF
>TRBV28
CASRPDRGHTGELFF
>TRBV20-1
CSARSGTGGSEQYF
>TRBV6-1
CASSQRPRRRETQYF
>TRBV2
CASSEEGRSTEQYF
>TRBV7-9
CATSTGGYEQYF
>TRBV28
CASNDPLAGTRNTEAFF
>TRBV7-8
CASSLVRVTETQYF
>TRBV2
CASSVPAGWPGEHYF
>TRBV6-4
CASSYRSHTEAFF
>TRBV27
CASSLFRGTEAFF
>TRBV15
CATSVFEGQPQHF
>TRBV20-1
CSARHIGGYQPQHF
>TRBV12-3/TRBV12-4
CASSPPPVPEAFF
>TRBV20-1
CSVLLPRISGETQYF
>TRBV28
CASSFKEGQIYEQYF
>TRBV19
CASSAATNEKLFF
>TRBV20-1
CSSRRGSRTGELFF
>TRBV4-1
CASSQGLWRGTDTQYF
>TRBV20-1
CSARGAFRDRCLEEQYF
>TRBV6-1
CASRTHRDYSPLQF